The TCR beta chain described here comes from a study of CD8+CD57+ T cells in acquired aplastic anemia. The study, taken as a whole, reports: A set of roughly 27 CD8+ CDR3 sequences was shared between patients and controls, and these sequences appeared highly expressed in patients.

This clonotype was seen repeatedly, ten times or more. Its antigen remains unknown. According to the study, genomic DNA was the template for TCR beta VDJ and CDR3 profiling. A single record per CDR3 protein comes from TCRdb applying MiXCR to the reads. The sample has approximately 170,000 distinct CDR3 sequences; 54% are singletons. This CDR3 is built from 15 residues. Germline CDR1 SGHKS, CDR2 YYEKEE (reference sequence). Trimming pared 4 bases from V and 3 bases from J, leaving 11 bases between. The sequence came from a human donor in good health, serving as a control. The rearrangement uses TRBV5-5 and TRBJ2-6; D is undetermined. The sequenced sample was sorted CD4+, CD8+, or CD8+CD57+ T cells (not recorded which) from PBMCs. The CDR3 DNA reads as TGTGCCAGCAGCCTACAGACTTTTGGGGCCAACGTCCTGACTTTC. It codes for CASSLQTFGANVLTF.